Each of the 20 T cell receptor beta chains below was sequenced from the same sample in a study of T cell changes during pregnancy in multiple sclerosis. Profiling relied on immunoSEQ multiplex PCR, and the TCRdb table lists in-frame clones only, not all of them. This sample has about 110,000 clones, with 80% to 95% found just once. The sequencing used peripheral blood, collected in the third trimester of pregnancy. These receptor sequences come from a female donor in good health, enrolled as a control in a pregnancy study.

V is TRBV9 and J is TRBJ2-7; tentative D call: TRBD2 (5 bases). The CDR3 loop spans 14 amino acids. Germline V gives CDR1 SGDLS, CDR2 YYNGEE. Trimming took 0 bases from V and 7 from J, leaving 14 bases between them. The CDR3 region has the DNA TGTGCCAGCAGCGTAGGGGAGTACTTTCGAGAGCAGTACTTC. The encoded protein is CASSVGEYFREQYF. The full variable domain, completed using reference TRBV9 and TRBJ2-7, is DSGVTQTPKHLITATGQRVTLRCSPRSGDLSVYWYQQSLDQGLQFLIQYYNGEERAKGNILERFSAQQFPDLHSELNLSSLELGDSALYFCASSVGEYFREQYFGPGTRLTVT.

This clone appeared a single time. The chain joins TRBV7-9 to TRBJ1-2, with a tentative D call TRBD1 (6 bases). CDR1 is SEHNR and CDR2 is FQNEAQ in the germline V gene (reference sequence). The CDR3 has 16 residues. The V and J ends lost 3 bases and 1 base respectively, with 15 bases between them. CDR3 nucleotide sequence: TGTGCCAGCAGCTTGGCGTACAGGGAGGGTAACTATGGCTACACCTTC. Amino acid sequence: CASSLAYREGNYGYTF.

This chain links TRBV6-5 with TRBJ2-7; 8 nucleotides line up with TRBD1. With V trimmed by 7 bases and J by 3 bases, 8 bases remained unmatched. The CDR3 is 14 amino acids. Germline V gene lookup returns CDR1 MNHEY and CDR2 SVGAGI. The CDR3 DNA is TGTGCCAGCACCATTGGGACAGGTGTCTACGAGCAGTACTTC. It yields the protein CASTIGTGVYEQYF.

The chain uses TRBV30 and TRBJ1-6; TRBD1 aligns across 7 bases. There are 19 residues in the CDR3. Germline V gene data show CDR1 as GTSNPN and CDR2 as SVGIG (reference sequence). V shed 3 bases, J shed 2 bases, and the junction held 16 bases outside the gene matches. The CDR3 DNA sequence: TGTGCCTGGAGCGCGACAGGGCCCGAACAGCCAGCCTATAATTCACCCCTCCACTTT. Translated: CAWSATGPEQPAYNSPLHF.

The gene calls are TRBV11-2 and TRBJ1-1; 7 nucleotides match TRBD1. Trimming cost V 5 bases and J 0 bases; bases outside gene matches: 15. Germline assignment: CDR1 SGHAT and CDR2 FQNNGV. The CDR3 is 18 amino acids. In DNA form, the CDR3 reads TGTGCCAGCAGCCTGATCCTCCGACAGGGCGACATGAACACTGAAGCTTTCTTT. Its translation: CASSLILRQGDMNTEAFF.

The CDR3 DNA sequence: TGTGCCAGCAGTACTGGGGCTCTAAAGGGCTATGGCTACACCTTC. Translation: CASSTGALKGYGYTF. The chain uses TRBV9 and TRBJ1-2; possibly TRBD1 for D (5 bases). This CDR3 region has 15 residues. The germline V and J ends were trimmed by 5 bases and 4 bases, with 18 bases remaining between them. The germline V gene has CDR1 SGDLS and CDR2 YYNGEE.

The V call is TRBV7-2, the J call TRBJ2-1; TRBD2 agrees at 7 bases. The germline V gene has CDR1 SGHTA and CDR2 FQGNSA. Trimming at V came to 0 bases and at J to 2 bases, leaving 1 base not matched to a gene. This CDR3 is built from 15 residues. The CDR3, as DNA: TGTGCCAGCAGCTTAGCAGGACTAGCCTACAATGAGCAGTTCTTC. This codes for CASSLAGLAYNEQFF.

The rearrangement links TRBV18 to TRBJ2-5; 7 nucleotides line up with TRBD1. The CDR3 length is 17 residues. V shed 3 bases and J 4 bases; nucleotides not matched to a gene: 14. Germline V gene sequence: CDR1 KGHSH, CDR2 LQKENI. The DNA for the CDR3 is TGTGCCAGCTCACCCTTCCCTTTAACAGGGGCCGGAGAGACCCAGTACTTC. The encoded protein is CASSPFPLTGAGETQYF.

This clone was counted a single time. J is TRBJ1-2 and V is TRBV5-1; 7 bases line up with TRBD1. V gave up 4 bases and J gave up 12 bases; unmatched junction bases: 6. The germline V gene encodes CDR1 SGHRS and CDR2 YFSETQ. The CDR3 totals 11 residues. In DNA form, the CDR3 reads TGCGCCAGCAGCGACACAGGGGATCACACCTTC. Its translation: CASSDTGDHTF.

This rearrangement joins TRBV19 to TRBJ2-5, with TRBD2 matching 11 bases. V trimming: 4 bases; J trimming: 5 bases; junction bases outside the gene matches: 6. Germline V CDR1 and CDR2: LNHDA, SQIVND (reference sequence). The CDR3 length is 15 residues. In DNA form, the CDR3 reads TGTGCCAGTAGTACCCGACTAGCGGGGTTGGAGACCCAGTACTTC. It specifies CASSTRLAGLETQYF.

The chain joins TRBV7-9 to TRBJ2-7, with D possibly being TRBD2 (5 bases). Germline V gene data show CDR1 as SEHNR and CDR2 as FQNEAQ (reference sequence). V lost 1 base and J 13 bases, leaving 14 bases between the germline ends. This CDR3 has 12 residues. CDR3 region: CASSLDPRVPYF. The CDR3 DNA is TGTGCCAGCAGCTTAGACCCGAGGGTTCCTTACTTC.

This clone was detected a few times. The chain has TRBV9 and TRBJ1-1; TRBD1 matches 8 bases. The J segment lost 1 base and the V segment lost 4 bases, leaving 3 bases of the junction unmatched. The CDR3 has 14 amino acids. The germline gives CDR1 SGDLS, CDR2 YYNGEE. The CDR3 here is CASSLGQGNTEAFF. For the CDR3, the DNA is TGTGCCAGCAGCCTCGGACAGGGGAACACTGAAGCTTTCTTT.

The rearrangement uses TRBV19 and TRBJ1-6; no clear D gene. Trimming stripped 10 bases from V and 0 bases from J, with 16 bases between. Germline loops: CDR1 LNHDA, CDR2 SQIVND (reference sequence). The CDR3 is made up of 16 amino acids. CDR3 coding DNA: TGTGCCACACAAACCGCGAGGGCCTCCTATAATTCACCCCTCCACTTT. Its protein product is CATQTARASYNSPLHF.

CDR3 amino acids: CATVEESFANYGYTF. Here the CDR3 DNA reads TGTGCCACGGTGGAGGAATCTTTTGCTAACTATGGCTACACCTTC. The J gene is TRBJ1-2, the V gene TRBV10-3; the D is unclear. V was cut by 10 bases and J by 0 bases, with 18 bases left in between. The CDR3 length is 15 residues. Germline V gene lookup returns CDR1 ENHRY and CDR2 SYGVKD.

V gene TRBV7-3 combines with J gene TRBJ1-2; tentatively, D is TRBD1 (6 bases). Per germline, CDR1 SGHTA and CDR2 FQGTGA. This CDR3 has 15 residues. V lost 2 bases to trimming and J lost 5 bases, with 15 bases between them. CDR3 protein: CASSLYPGAEYGYTF. CDR3 nucleotide sequence: TGTGCCAGCAGCTTATATCCAGGGGCCGAGTATGGCTACACCTTC.

This clone has a single count. The chain has TRBV18 and TRBJ2-3; a weak D match, TRBD2 (5 bases). In germline, CDR1 is KGHSH, CDR2 LQKENI. The CDR3 spans 14 residues. The V and J ends lost 0 bases and 6 bases respectively, with 10 bases between them. The CDR3 DNA reads as TGTGCCAGCTCACCACCATCTATAGCGGATACGCAGTATTTT. This codes for CASSPPSIADTQYF. Using reference TRBV18 and TRBJ2-3 for the parts outside the CDR3, the full variable domain is NAGVMQNPRHLVRRRGQEARLRCSPMKGHSHVYWYRQLPEEGLKFMVYLQKENIIDESGMPKERFSAEFPKEGPSILRIQQVVRGDSAAYFCASSPPSIADTQYFGPGTRLTVL.

This chain joins TRBV7-9 and TRBJ1-4; 7 bases match TRBD1. V was clipped by 1 base and J by 6 bases; unmatched bases: 5. The germline V gene encodes CDR1 SEHNR and CDR2 FQNEAQ (reference sequence). CDR3 size: 15 residues. DNA for the CDR3: TGTGCCAGCAGCTTAGTAGAGGGGGCAGATGAAAAACTGTTTTTT. Translation: CASSLVEGADEKLFF.

V gene TRBV2 combines with J gene TRBJ2-1, with 8 positions matching TRBD2. CDR1 and CDR2 (germline): SNHLY, FYNNEI. Losses at the gene ends were 9 bases for V and 6 bases for J; bases not matched to a gene: 10. CDR3 length: 14 residues. CDR3 sequence (DNA): TGTGCCAGTTGTAGTCGGGGGGGAGTCAATGAGCAGTTCTTC. This translates into CASCSRGGVNEQFF.

The chain is built from TRBV4-1 and TRBJ2-7; 9 positions agree with TRBD1. V was pared by 1 base and J by 4 bases, with 5 bases of the junction left unmatched. Germline V gives CDR1 MGHRA, CDR2 YSYEKL. The CDR3 has 15 residues. The CDR3 spells CASSQGGQGAYEQYF. The CDR3 bases are TGCGCCAGCAGCCAAGGGGGACAGGGAGCGTACGAGCAGTACTTC.

This clone was counted once. The V call is TRBV6-5, the J call TRBJ2-7, with 7 bases identical to TRBD1. Germline CDR1 MNHEY, CDR2 SVGAGI. The junction had 5 bases not matched to a gene; V was cut back by 6 bases and J by 6 bases. This CDR3 has 12 amino acids. In DNA form, the CDR3 reads TGTGCCAGCAGCCAGACAGGGTCCGAGCAGTACTTC. It codes for CASSQTGSEQYF.